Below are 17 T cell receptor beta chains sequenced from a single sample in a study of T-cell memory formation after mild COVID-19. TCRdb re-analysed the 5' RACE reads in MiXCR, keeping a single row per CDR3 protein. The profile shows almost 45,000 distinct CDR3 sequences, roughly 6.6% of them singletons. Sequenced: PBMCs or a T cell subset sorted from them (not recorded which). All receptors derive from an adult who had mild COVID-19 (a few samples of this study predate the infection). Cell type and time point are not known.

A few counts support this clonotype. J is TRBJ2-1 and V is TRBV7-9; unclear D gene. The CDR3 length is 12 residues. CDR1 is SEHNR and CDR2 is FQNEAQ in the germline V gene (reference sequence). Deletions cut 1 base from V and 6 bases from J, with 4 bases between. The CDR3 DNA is TGTGCCAGCAGCTTAGGTAGCAATGAGCAGTTCTTC. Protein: CASSLGSNEQFF.

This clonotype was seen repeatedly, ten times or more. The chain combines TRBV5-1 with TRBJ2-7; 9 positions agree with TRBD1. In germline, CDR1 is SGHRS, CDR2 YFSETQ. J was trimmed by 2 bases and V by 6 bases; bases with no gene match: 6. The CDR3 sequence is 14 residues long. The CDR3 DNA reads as TGCGCCAGCACCTCCGGGACAGGGACCTACGAGCAGTACTTC. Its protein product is CASTSGTGTYEQYF.

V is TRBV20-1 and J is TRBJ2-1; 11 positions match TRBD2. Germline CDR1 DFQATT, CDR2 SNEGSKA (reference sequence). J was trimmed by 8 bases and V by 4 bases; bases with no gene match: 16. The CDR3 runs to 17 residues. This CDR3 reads CSATGLAESTTSYEQFF. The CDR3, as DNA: TGCAGTGCTACGGGACTAGCGGAGAGTACCACGAGCTATGAGCAGTTCTTC.

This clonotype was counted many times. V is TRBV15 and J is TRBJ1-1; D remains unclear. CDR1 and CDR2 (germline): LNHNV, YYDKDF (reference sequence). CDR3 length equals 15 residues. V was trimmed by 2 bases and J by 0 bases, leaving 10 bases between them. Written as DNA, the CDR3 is TGTGCCACCAGCAGACTGGCGGTTATGAACACTGAAGCTTTCTTT. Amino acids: CATSRLAVMNTEAFF.

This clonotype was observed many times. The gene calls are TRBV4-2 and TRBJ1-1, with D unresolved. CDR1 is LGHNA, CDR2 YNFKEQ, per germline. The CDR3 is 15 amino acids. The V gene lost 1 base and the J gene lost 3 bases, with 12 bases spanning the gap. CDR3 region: CASSQVEGRDTEAFF. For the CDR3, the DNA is TGTGCCAGCAGCCAAGTGGAAGGACGGGACACTGAAGCTTTCTTT.

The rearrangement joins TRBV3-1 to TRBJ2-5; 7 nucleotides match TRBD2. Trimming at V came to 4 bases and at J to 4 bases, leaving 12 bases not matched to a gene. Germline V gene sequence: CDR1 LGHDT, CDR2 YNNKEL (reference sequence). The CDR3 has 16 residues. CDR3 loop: CASSPGLASGLETQYF. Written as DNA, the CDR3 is TGTGCCAGCAGCCCCGGACTGGCTAGCGGATTAGAGACCCAGTACTTC.

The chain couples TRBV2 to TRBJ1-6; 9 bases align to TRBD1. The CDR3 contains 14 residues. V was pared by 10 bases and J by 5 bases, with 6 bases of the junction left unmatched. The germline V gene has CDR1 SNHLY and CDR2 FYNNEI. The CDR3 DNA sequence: TGTGCCATCCCGAGGGACAGGGATAATTCACCCCTCCACTTT. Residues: CAIPRDRDNSPLHF.

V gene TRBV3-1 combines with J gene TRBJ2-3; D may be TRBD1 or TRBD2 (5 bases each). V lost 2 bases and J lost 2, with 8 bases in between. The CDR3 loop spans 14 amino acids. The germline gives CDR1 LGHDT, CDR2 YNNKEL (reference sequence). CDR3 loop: CASSQSGHTDTQYF. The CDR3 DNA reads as TGTGCCAGCAGCCAAAGCGGACACACAGATACGCAGTATTTT.

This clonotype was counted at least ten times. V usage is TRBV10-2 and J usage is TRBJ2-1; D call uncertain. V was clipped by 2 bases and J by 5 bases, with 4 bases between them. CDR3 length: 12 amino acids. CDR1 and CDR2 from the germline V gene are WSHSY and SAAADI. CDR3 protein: CASSELNNEQFF. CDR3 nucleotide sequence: TGCGCCAGCAGTGAGCTCAACAATGAGCAGTTCTTC.

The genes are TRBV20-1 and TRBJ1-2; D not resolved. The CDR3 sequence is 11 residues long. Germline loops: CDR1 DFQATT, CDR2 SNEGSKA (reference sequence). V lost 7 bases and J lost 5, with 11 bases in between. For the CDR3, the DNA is TGCAGTGATGTGTATAGGTATGGCTACACCTTC. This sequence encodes CSDVYRYGYTF.

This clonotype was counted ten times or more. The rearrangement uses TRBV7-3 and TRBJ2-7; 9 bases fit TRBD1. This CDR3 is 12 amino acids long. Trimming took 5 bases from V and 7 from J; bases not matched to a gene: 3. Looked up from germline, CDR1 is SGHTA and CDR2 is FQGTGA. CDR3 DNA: TGTGCCAGCAGCGGGACAGGGCAAGAGCAGTACTTC. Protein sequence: CASSGTGQEQYF. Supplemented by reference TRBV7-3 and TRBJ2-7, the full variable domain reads GAGVSQTPSNKVTEKGKYVELRCDPISGHTALYWYRQSLGQGPEFLIYFQGTGAADDSGLPNDRFFAVRPEGSVSTLKIQRTERGDSAVYLCASSGTGQEQYFGPGTRLTVT.

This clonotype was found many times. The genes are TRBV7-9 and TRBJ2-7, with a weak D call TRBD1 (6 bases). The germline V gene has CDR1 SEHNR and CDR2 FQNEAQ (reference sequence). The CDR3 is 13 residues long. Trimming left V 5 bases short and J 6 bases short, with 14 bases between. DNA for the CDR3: TGTGCCAGCAGCCCGAACACAGGGAGCGAGCAGTACTTC. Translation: CASSPNTGSEQYF.

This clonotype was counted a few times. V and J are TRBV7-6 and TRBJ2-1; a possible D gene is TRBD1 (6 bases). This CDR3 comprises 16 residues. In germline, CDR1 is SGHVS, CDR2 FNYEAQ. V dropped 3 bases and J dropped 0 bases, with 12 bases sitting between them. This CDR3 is CASSLATGSSYNEQFF. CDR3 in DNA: TGTGCCAGCAGCTTGGCGACAGGAAGCTCCTACAATGAGCAGTTCTTC. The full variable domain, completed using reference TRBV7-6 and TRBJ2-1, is GAGVSQSPRYKVTKRGQDVALRCDPISGHVSLYWYRQALGQGPEFLTYFNYEAQQDKSGLPNDRFSAERPEGSISTLTIQRTEQRDSAMYRCASSLATGSSYNEQFFGPGTRLTVL.

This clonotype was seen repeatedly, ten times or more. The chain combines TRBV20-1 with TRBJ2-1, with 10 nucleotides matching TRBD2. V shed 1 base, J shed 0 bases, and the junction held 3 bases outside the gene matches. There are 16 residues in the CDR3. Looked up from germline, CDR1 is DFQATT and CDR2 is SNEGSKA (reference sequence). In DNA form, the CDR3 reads TGCAGTGCTAGAGCGGCTAGCGGGAGCTCCTACAATGAGCAGTTCTTC. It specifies CSARAASGSSYNEQFF.

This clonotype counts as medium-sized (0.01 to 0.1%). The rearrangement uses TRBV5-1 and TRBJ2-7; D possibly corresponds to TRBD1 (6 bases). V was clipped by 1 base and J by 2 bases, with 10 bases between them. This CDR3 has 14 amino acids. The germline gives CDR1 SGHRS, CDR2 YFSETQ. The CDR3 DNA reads TGCGCCAGCAGCTTGATGGGACAACCCTACGAGCAGTACTTC. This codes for CASSLMGQPYEQYF.

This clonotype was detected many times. Written as DNA, the CDR3 is TGTGCCACCAGCAGAGATGGACTAGCGGGGAGGGAGACCCAGTACTTC. It yields the protein CATSRDGLAGRETQYF. The rearrangement links TRBV15 to TRBJ2-5, with 12 bases that match TRBD2. CDR3 length: 16 amino acids. With 0 bases clipped from V and 5 bases from J, the junction kept 4 bases outside the gene matches. Germline V CDR1 and CDR2: LNHNV, YYDKDF (reference sequence).

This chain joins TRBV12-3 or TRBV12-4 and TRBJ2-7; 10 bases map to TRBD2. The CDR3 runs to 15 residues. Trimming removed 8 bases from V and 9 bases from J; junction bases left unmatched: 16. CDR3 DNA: TGTGCCAGCGTACGAAGCGGGAGGGGATTGGGATGGCAGTACTTC. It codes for CASVRSGRGLGWQYF.